This TCR beta chain was identified in a study of blood T cell repertoires in COVID-19. The wider study: Samples representing acute and convalescent COVID-19 were sourced from the United States, Italy and Spain. Sources were T cells, B-cell-depleted T cells, or PBMCs; the material itself was cDNA or gDNA.

Libraries were prepared by immunoSEQ multiplex PCR; TCRdb keeps only in-frame clonotypes and omits some of them. The repertoire consists of approximately 500,000 clones, with about 88% occurring once and the leading ten covering around 0.92%. Patients in Seattle were enrolled during active infection, then followed longitudinally. Per the germline V gene, CDR1 is MNHEY and CDR2 is SVGAGI. V shed 4 bases and J shed 7 bases, with 16 bases lying between them. The CDR3 has 14 amino acids. The chain employs TRBV6-5 and TRBJ1-2; D may be TRBD1 (6 bases). This sequence originates from a man aged 18 to 30 with COVID-19, enrolled during active disease. The sample consisted of peripheral blood. The CDR3 DNA sequence: TGTGCCAGCAGTTCGGGCGGGGGCGAGAGTGGCTACACCTTC. Amino acid sequence: CASSSGGGESGYTF.